This TCR beta chain was captured by sequencing in a study of CD8 T cells in Susac syndrome. This CDR3 is built from 13 residues. The V and J ends lost 4 bases and 3 bases respectively, with 6 bases between them. Germline-derived CDR1 and CDR2 are MDHEN and SYDVKM. Reverse transcription of about 0.45 to 1 ug RNA was performed with random hexamers. Via MiXCR, TCRdb re-called the immunoSEQ multiplex PCR reads, giving one row per CDR3 protein. The data show about 400,000 distinct CDR3 sequences, around 85% seen once. Sequenced: CD8+ T cells from PBMCs. The V and J genes are TRBV28 and TRBJ1-4; no reliable D call. This clonotype was obtained from a human donor with multiple sclerosis. The CDR3 sequence is CASSYVPNEKLFF. The CDR3 region has the DNA TGTGCCAGCAGTTATGTCCCTAATGAAAAACTGTTTTTT.